Presented here are 13 T cell receptor beta chains from one specimen sequenced in a study of blood T cells in healthy people across ages. A J-beta primer mix and a sample-barcoded 5' primer were used in a second PCR of roughly 6 to 11 cycles. TCRdb processed the 5' RACE reads anew with MiXCR; each CDR3 protein has one entry. The table shows roughly 700,000 distinct CDR3 sequences, with around 25% occurring only once. These same data were also listed under a study on T cells of mothers and their children.

The sample consisted of blood. Every receptor here comes from a boy younger than 18 in good health.

This clonotype turned up a few times. The rearrangement uses TRBV5-5 and TRBJ2-4; tentative D call: TRBD2 (6 bases). The ends were cut back, 4 bases at V and 9 bases at J, with 14 bases in the middle. Germline CDR1 reads SGHKS; CDR2 reads YYEKEE (reference sequence). The CDR3 sequence is 13 residues long. The CDR3 spells CASSKQPEGIQYF. DNA of the CDR3: TGTGCCAGCAGCAAACAGCCGGAGGGCATTCAGTACTTC. Filled out from reference TRBV5-5 and TRBJ2-4, the complete variable domain reads DAGVTQSPTHLIKTRGQQVTLRCSPISGHKSVSWYQQVLGQGPQFIFQYYEKEERGRGNFPDRFSARQFPNYSSELNVNALLLGDSALYLCASSKQPEGIQYFGAGTRLSVL.

The chain employs TRBV5-1 and TRBJ2-5; D may be TRBD2 (6 bases). V dropped 3 bases and J dropped 5 bases, with 17 bases sitting between them. The CDR3 covers 15 residues. Germline CDR1 SGHRS, CDR2 YFSETQ. This CDR3 is CASSYRDSLRETQYF. The DNA of the CDR3 is TGCGCCAGCAGCTACCGGGACTCTCTCCGGGAGACCCAGTACTTC.

In its sample, this clonotype was seen a few times. This chain connects TRBV20-1 to TRBJ2-5; 7 nucleotides align to TRBD2. The J call may be incorrect, as the DNA end agrees better with TRBJ2-1. This CDR3 contains 15 residues. CDR1 DFQATT and CDR2 SNEGSKA come from the germline V gene (reference sequence). The CDR3 DNA is TGCAGTGCTAGAGATCTCCTAGCGGTCTACAATGAGCAGTTCTTC. Amino acid sequence: CSARDLLAVYNEQFF.

This clonotype was seen only a few times. The chain couples TRBV5-4 to TRBJ2-5; 13 bases agree with TRBD2. The DNA end is a closer match to TRBJ2-1, so the J assignment may be wrong. The CDR3 consists of 16 residues. Per germline, CDR1 SGHNT and CDR2 YYREEE (reference sequence). Written as DNA, the CDR3 is TGTGCCAGCAGCCGCGGACTAGCGGGAGTCGGAAATGAGCAGTTCTTC. Residues: CASSRGLAGVGNEQFF.

The gene calls are TRBV10-3 and TRBJ2-5; maybe TRBD1 (6 bases). Germline V CDR1 and CDR2: ENHRY, SYGVKD. Trimming took 8 bases from V and 5 from J, leaving 15 bases between them. CDR3 length: 13 amino acids. The CDR3: CAISGVKMETQYF. CDR3 sequence (DNA): TGTGCCATCTCAGGGGTGAAGATGGAGACCCAGTACTTC.

This clonotype was observed a handful of times. V usage is TRBV28 and J usage is TRBJ1-4; D gene ambiguous. The ends were cut back, 6 bases at V and 2 bases at J, with 7 bases in the middle. Germline V lookup: CDR1 MDHEN, CDR2 SYDVKM. This CDR3 region has 13 residues. For the CDR3, the DNA is TGTGCCAGCAGCGACATGACTAATGAAAAACTGTTTTTT. Its protein product is CASSDMTNEKLFF.

This clonotype showed up just a few times. This chain connects TRBV6-1 to TRBJ1-6; 7 nucleotides match TRBD1. Germline CDR1 MNHNS, CDR2 SASEGT. Unmatched junction bases numbered 9, after V lost 7 bases and J lost 0 bases. This CDR3 region has 17 residues. CDR3: CASTGQAGGSYNSPLHF. DNA for the CDR3: TGTGCCAGCACCGGACAGGCCGGTGGCTCCTATAATTCACCCCTCCACTTT.

The sample holds a few counts of this clonotype. The chain joins TRBV5-1 to TRBJ2-5; D unresolved. The germline V gene encodes CDR1 SGHRS and CDR2 YFSETQ. The V end lost 0 bases, the J end lost 3 bases, and 9 bases lay between the germline ends. The CDR3 is 14 amino acids. Here the CDR3 DNA reads TGCGCCAGCAGCTTGGGGCTCCAGGAAGAGACCCAGTACTTC. Translation: CASSLGLQEETQYF.

The chain couples TRBV4-2 to TRBJ2-1; 10 bases match TRBD2. The CDR3 is made up of 16 amino acids. J lost 6 bases, V lost 5 bases, and 10 bases had no gene match. CDR1 is LGHNA and CDR2 is YNFKEQ in the germline V gene. The CDR3 reads CASSSPTSGVFNEQFF. The CDR3 DNA sequence: TGTGCCAGCAGCTCCCCAACTAGCGGGGTATTCAATGAGCAGTTCTTC.

The rearrangement links TRBV2 to TRBJ2-2; weak D call: TRBD1 (6 bases). V lost 6 bases, J lost 4 bases, and 15 bases lay in between. The CDR3 consists of 15 residues. Germline assignment: CDR1 SNHLY and CDR2 FYNNEI. The CDR3, as DNA: TGTGCCAGCAGGGGGCAGGGGATCGGCACCGGGGAGCTGTTTTTT. Its protein is CASRGQGIGTGELFF.

In DNA form, the CDR3 reads TGTGCCAGCAGCAGGGTTTGGGTTACGGATACGCAGTATTTT. This codes for CASSRVWVTDTQYF. The chain joins TRBV6-1 to TRBJ2-3; a weak D match, TRBD1 (5 bases). The V end was cut by 6 bases, the J end by 6 bases, with 16 bases between. CDR1 and CDR2 (germline): MNHNS, SASEGT. The CDR3 is 14 residues long.

Only a few counts were recorded for this clonotype. The chain recombines TRBV2 with TRBJ2-7; D gene unclear. The germline V gene has CDR1 SNHLY and CDR2 FYNNEI. V lost 4 bases to trimming and J lost 2 bases, with 9 bases between them. The CDR3 contains 13 residues. CDR3 sequence: CASSGLITYEQYF. DNA of the CDR3: TGTGCCAGCAGTGGATTAATTACCTACGAGCAGTACTTC.

The table lists this clonotype with many counts. J is TRBJ1-5 and V is TRBV25-1; TRBD1 matches 11 bases. J was trimmed by 6 bases and V by 6 bases; bases with no gene match: 4. The CDR3 is 14 amino acids. Germline V gene data show CDR1 as MGHDK and CDR2 as SYGVNS. The CDR3 loop reads CASRGQGEIQPQHF. The CDR3 DNA reads TGTGCCAGCAGGGGACAGGGGGAAATTCAGCCCCAGCATTTT.